The 7 T cell receptor beta chains in this list originate from one sample, sequenced in a study of T-cell memory formation after mild COVID-19. Each CDR3 protein gets one entry after TCRdb re-called the 5' RACE reads with MiXCR. The sample holds about 57,000 distinct CDR3 sequences, less than 15% seen once. The sequencing input was PBMCs or a T cell subset sorted from them (not recorded which). The receptors were gathered from a man aged 18 to 35 who had mild COVID-19 (a few samples of this study predate the infection). Cell type and time point are not known.

This clonotype has at least ten counts. V gene TRBV27 combines with J gene TRBJ2-3; 9 positions agree with TRBD1. The CDR3 sequence is 13 residues long. V lost 6 bases to trimming and J lost 2 bases; unmatched junction nucleotides: 0. Germline V gives CDR1 MNHEY, CDR2 SMNVEV (reference sequence). DNA for the CDR3: TGTGCCAGCAGACAGGGGGCCACAGATACGCAGTATTTT. Translation gives CASRQGATDTQYF.

The rearrangement joins TRBV4-3 to TRBJ2-1; D is ambiguous. This CDR3 has 15 amino acids. V shed 0 bases and J shed 0 bases, with 6 bases lying between them. Germline loops: CDR1 LGHNA, CDR2 YSLEER. The chain's CDR3 is CASSQEQSSYNEQFF. CDR3 sequence (DNA): TGCGCCAGCAGCCAAGAACAGAGCTCCTACAATGAGCAGTTCTTC.

This clonotype was detected only a few times. The CDR3 coding sequence is TGCGCCAGCAGCCGACAAAGCGGGGGGGCTTACAATGAGCAGTTCTTC. Its protein is CASSRQSGGAYNEQFF. This rearrangement joins TRBV5-1 to TRBJ2-1, with 10 positions matching TRBD2. Trimming took 4 bases from V and 4 from J; bases not matched to a gene: 8. Per germline, CDR1 SGHRS and CDR2 YFSETQ. The CDR3 is made up of 16 amino acids. Using reference TRBV5-1 and TRBJ2-1 for the parts outside the CDR3, the full variable domain is KAGVTQTPRYLIKTRGQQVTLSCSPISGHRSVSWYQQTPGQGLQFLFEYFSETQRNKGNFPGRFSGRQFSNSRSEMNVSTLELGDSALYLCASSRQSGGAYNEQFFGPGTRLTVL.

The chain is built from TRBV18 and TRBJ2-1, with D hard to call. Trimming left V 6 bases short and J 5 bases short, with 11 bases between. Germline CDR1 KGHSH, CDR2 LQKENI. The CDR3 has 13 residues. The CDR3 DNA reads as TGTGCCAGCTCCCAGCAGGAGAACAATGAGCAGTTCTTC. This gives the protein CASSQQENNEQFF.

In this sample, this clonotype turned up a few times. This sequence joins TRBV10-3 and TRBJ2-2; no clear D gene. The CDR3 contains 17 residues. Germline V CDR1 and CDR2: ENHRY, SYGVKD. Trimming shortened V by 0 bases and J by 2 bases, and 13 bases separated the two germline ends. This CDR3 reads CAISESLLAANTGELFF. The CDR3 nucleotides are TGTGCCATCAGTGAGTCGTTGCTGGCGGCAAACACCGGGGAGCTGTTTTTT.

As DNA, the CDR3 is TGCAGCGTGAAGGCCGGGACAGGTAGCAATCAGCCCCAGCATTTT. Amino acids: CSVKAGTGSNQPQHF. The chain employs TRBV29-1 and TRBJ1-5; the match to TRBD1 covers 8 bases. V trimming: 6 bases; J trimming: 0 bases; junction bases outside the gene matches: 7. Germline values: CDR1 SQVTM, CDR2 ANQGSEA. The CDR3 totals 15 residues.

This clonotype was observed many times. The rearrangement links TRBV7-2 to TRBJ2-1, with 8 bases aligning to TRBD2. Per germline, CDR1 SGHTA and CDR2 FQGNSA. V lost 10 bases to trimming and J lost 8 bases; unmatched junction nucleotides: 16. This CDR3 has 15 residues. This CDR3 reads CATIRGGLFRHEQFF. DNA of the CDR3: TGTGCCACCATCCGGGGGGGGTTATTTCGCCATGAGCAGTTCTTC.